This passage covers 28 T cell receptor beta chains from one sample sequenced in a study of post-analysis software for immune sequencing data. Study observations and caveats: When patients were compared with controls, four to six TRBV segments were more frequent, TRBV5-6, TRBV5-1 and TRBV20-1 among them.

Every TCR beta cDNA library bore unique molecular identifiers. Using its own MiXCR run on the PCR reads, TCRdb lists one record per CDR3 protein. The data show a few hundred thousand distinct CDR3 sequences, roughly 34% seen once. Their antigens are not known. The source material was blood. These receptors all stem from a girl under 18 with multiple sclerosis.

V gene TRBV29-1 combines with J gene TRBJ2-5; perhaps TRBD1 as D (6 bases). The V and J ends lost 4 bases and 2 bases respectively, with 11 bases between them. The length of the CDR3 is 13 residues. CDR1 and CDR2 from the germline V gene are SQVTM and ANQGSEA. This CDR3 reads CSVVQGLQETQYF. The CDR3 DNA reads TGCAGCGTTGTACAGGGTTTACAAGAGACCCAGTACTTC.

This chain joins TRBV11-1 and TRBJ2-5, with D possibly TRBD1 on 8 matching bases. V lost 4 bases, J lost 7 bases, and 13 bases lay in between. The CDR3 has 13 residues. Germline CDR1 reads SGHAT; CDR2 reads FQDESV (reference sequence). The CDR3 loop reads CASSSDREGTQYF. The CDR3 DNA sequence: TGTGCCAGCAGCTCGGACAGGGAGGGGACCCAGTACTTC.

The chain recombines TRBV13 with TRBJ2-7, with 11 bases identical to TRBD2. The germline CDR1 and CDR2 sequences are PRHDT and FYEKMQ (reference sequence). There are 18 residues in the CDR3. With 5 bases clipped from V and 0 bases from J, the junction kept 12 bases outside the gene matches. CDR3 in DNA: TGTGCCAGCAGCCCTAGGGCTAGCGGGGGGACCTTCTCCTACGAGCAGTACTTC. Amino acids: CASSPRASGGTFSYEQYF.

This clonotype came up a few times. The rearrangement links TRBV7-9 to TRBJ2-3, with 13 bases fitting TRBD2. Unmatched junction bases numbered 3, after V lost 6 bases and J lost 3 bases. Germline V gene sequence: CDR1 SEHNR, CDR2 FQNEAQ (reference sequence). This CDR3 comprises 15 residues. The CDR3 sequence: CASRRLAGGTDTQYF. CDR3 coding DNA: TGTGCCAGCAGAAGACTAGCGGGGGGAACAGATACGCAGTATTTT.

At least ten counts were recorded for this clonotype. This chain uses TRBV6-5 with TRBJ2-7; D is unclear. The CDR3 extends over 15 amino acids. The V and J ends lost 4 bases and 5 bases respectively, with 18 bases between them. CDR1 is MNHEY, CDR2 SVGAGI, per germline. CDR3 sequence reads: CASSSNMNANNEQYF. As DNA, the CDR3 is TGTGCCAGCAGTTCAAACATGAACGCAAATAACGAGCAGTACTTC.

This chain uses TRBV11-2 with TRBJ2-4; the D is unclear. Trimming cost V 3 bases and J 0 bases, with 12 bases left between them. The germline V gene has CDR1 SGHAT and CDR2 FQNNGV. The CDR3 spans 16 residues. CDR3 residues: CASSLLPFIAKNIQYF. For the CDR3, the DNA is TGTGCCAGCAGCTTGCTACCATTTATAGCCAAAAACATTCAGTACTTC.

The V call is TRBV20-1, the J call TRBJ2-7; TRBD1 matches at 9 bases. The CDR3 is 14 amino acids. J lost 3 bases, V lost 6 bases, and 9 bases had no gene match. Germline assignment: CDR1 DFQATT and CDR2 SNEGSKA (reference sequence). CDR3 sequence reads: CSANAGTGSYEQYF. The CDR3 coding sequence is TGCAGTGCAAACGCCGGGACAGGGAGCTACGAGCAGTACTTC.

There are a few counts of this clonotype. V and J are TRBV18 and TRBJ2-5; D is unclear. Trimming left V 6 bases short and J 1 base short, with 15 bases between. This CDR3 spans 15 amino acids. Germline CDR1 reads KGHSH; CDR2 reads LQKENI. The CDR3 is CASSLYGSAQETQYF. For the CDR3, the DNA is TGTGCCAGCTCCCTGTATGGCTCGGCCCAAGAGACCCAGTACTTC.

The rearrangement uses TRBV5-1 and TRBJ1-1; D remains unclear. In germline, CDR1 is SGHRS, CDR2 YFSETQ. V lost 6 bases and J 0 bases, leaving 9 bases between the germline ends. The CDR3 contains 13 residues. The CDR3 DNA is TGCGCCAGCAACATCGCGGTGAACACTGAAGCTTTCTTT. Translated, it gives CASNIAVNTEAFF.

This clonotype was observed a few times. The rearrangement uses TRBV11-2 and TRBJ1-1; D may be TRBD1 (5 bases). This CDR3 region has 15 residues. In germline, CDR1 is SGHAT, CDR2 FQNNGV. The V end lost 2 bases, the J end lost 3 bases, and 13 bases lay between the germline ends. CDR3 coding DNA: TGTGCCAGCAGCTTACCGGCGGACATCGACACTGAAGCTTTCTTT. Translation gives CASSLPADIDTEAFF.

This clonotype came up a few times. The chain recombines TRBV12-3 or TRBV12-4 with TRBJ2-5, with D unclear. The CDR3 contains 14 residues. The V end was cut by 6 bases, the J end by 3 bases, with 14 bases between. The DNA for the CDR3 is TGTGCCAGCAGCCCAAGGACCACAAAAGAGACCCAGTACTTC. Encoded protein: CASSPRTTKETQYF.

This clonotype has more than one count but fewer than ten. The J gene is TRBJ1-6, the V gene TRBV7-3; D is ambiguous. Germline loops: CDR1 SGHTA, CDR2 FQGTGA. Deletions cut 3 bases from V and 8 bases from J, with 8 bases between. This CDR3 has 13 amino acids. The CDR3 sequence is CASSLEAYSPLHF. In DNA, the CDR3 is TGTGCCAGCAGCTTGGAGGCATATTCACCCCTCCACTTT.

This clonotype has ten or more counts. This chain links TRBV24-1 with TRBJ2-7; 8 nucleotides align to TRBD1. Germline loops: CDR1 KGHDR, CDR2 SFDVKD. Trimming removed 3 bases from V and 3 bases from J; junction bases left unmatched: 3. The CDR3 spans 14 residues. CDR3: CATSDPGQGYEQYF. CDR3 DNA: TGTGCCACCAGTGATCCCGGACAGGGCTACGAGCAGTACTTC.

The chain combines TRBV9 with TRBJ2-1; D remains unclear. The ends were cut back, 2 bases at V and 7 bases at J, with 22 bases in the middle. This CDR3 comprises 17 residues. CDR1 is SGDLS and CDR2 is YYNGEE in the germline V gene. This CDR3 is CASSVSLRTPMGNEQFF. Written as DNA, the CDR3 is TGTGCCAGCAGCGTCTCTCTCCGGACCCCAATGGGGAATGAGCAGTTCTTC.

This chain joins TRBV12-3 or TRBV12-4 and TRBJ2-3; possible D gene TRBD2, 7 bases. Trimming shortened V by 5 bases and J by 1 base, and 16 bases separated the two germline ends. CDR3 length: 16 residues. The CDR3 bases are TGTGCCAGCAGTCCGGAGGGGGGGTGGGGCACAGATACGCAGTATTTT. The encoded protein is CASSPEGGWGTDTQYF.

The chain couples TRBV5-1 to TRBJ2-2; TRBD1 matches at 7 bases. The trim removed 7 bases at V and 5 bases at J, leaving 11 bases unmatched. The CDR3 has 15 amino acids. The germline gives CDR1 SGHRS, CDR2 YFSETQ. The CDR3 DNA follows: TGCGCCAGCCGTGTTACGACAGGGCGAACCGGGGAGCTGTTTTTT. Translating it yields CASRVTTGRTGELFF.

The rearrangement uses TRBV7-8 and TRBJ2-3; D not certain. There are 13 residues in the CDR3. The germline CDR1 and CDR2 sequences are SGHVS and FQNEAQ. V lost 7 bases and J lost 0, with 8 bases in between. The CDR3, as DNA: TGTGCCAGCATCCCGGCTAGCACAGATACGCAGTATTTT. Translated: CASIPASTDTQYF.

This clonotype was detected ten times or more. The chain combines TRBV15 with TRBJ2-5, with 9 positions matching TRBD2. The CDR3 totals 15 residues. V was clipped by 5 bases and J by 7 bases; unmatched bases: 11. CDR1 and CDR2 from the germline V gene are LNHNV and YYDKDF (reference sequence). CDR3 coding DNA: TGTGCCACCAGCGGGAGACTAGCGGACTTTATGACCCAGTACTTC. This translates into CATSGRLADFMTQYF.

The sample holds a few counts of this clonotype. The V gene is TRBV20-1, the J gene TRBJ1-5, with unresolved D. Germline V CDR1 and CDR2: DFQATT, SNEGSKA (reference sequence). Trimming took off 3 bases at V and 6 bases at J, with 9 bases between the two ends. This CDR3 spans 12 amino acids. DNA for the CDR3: TGCAGTGCTAGGGGTTTGACTCAGCCCCAGCATTTT. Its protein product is CSARGLTQPQHF.

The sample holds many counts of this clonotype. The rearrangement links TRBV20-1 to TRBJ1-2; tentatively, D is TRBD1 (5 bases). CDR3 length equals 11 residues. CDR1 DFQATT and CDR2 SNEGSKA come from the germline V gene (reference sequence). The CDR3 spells CTLSGGRGYTF. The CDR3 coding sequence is TGCACCCTCTCGGGGGGTCGCGGCTACACCTTC.

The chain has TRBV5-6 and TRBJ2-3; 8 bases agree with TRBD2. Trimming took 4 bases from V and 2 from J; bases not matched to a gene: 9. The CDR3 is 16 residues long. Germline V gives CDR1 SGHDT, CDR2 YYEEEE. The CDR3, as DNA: TGTGCCAGCAGCCCAGGGTTAGCGGGGCCCACAGATACGCAGTATTTT. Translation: CASSPGLAGPTDTQYF.

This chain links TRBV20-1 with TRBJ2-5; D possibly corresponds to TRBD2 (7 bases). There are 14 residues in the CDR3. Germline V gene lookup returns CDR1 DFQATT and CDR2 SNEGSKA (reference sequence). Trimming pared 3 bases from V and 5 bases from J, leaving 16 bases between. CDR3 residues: CSARSARGGETQYF. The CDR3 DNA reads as TGCAGTGCTAGGTCGGCCAGGGGAGGGGAGACCCAGTACTTC.

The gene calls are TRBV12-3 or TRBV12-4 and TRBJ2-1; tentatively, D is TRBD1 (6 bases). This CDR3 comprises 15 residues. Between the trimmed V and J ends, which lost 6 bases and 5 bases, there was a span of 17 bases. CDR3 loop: CASRGWGLGDNEQFF. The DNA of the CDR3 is TGTGCCAGCAGGGGGTGGGGGCTTGGGGACAATGAGCAGTTCTTC.

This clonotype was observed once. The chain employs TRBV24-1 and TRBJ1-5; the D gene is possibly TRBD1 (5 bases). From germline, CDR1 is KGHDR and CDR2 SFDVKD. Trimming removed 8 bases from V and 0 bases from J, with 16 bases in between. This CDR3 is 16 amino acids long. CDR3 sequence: CATKRTPQNSNQPQHF. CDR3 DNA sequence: TGTGCCACCAAAAGGACACCTCAAAATAGCAATCAGCCCCAGCATTTT.

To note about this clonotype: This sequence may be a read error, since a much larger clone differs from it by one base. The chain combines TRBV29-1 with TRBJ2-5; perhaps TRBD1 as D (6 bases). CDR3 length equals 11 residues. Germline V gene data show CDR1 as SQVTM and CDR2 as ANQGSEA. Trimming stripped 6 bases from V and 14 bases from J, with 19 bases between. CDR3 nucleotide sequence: TGCAGCGTCGGACAGACCTACGAGCATTACTTC. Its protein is CSVGQTYEHYF. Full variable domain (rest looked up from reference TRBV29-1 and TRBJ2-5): SAVISQKPSRDICQRGTSLTIQCQVDSQVTMMFWYRQQPGQSLTLIATANQGSEATYESGFVIDKFPISRPNLTFSTLTVSNMSPEDSSIYLCSVGQTYEHYFGPGTRLLVL.

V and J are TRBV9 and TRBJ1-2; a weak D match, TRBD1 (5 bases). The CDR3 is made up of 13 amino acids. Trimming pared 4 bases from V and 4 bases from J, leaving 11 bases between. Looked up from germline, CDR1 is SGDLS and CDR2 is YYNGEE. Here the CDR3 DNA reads TGTGCCAGCAGCATGGGACCACTCTATGGCTACACCTTC. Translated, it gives CASSMGPLYGYTF.

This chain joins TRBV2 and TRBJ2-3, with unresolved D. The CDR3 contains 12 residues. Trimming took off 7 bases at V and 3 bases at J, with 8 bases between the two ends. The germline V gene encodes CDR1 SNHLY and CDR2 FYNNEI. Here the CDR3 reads CASNKRTDTQYF. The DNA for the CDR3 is TGTGCCAGCAACAAACGGACAGATACGCAGTATTTT.

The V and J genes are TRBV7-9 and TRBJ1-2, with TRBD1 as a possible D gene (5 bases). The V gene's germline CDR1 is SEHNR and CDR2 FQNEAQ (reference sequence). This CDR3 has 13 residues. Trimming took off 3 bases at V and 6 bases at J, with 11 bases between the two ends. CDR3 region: CASSFTRDHGYTF. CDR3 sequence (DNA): TGTGCCAGCAGCTTCACCAGGGACCATGGCTACACCTTC.